This T cell receptor (beta chain) was found in a study of blood T cells in healthy people across ages. Findings and caveats of the study: Versus aged donors, long-lived donors had higher diversity and more naive CD4+ cells.

This clonotype came up a few times. Its specificity is unknown. The germline V and J ends were trimmed by 3 bases and 5 bases, with 11 bases remaining between them. The CDR3 extends over 13 amino acids. In germline, CDR1 is DFQATT, CDR2 SNEGSKA (reference sequence). With a J-beta primer mix and a sample-barcoded 5' primer, a second PCR ran about 7 to 11 cycles. Each CDR3 protein is one row after TCRdb ran MiXCR on the 5' RACE reads. In the table there are 910,000 or so distinct CDR3 sequences, around 54% of which are singletons. Total RNA was isolated from each sample in quantities of at least 6 micrograms.

The clonotype was recovered from a woman in her sixties or seventies in good health. The gene calls are TRBV20-1 and TRBJ2-1, with D unresolved. What was sequenced was blood. The CDR3 spells CSARSDLNNEQFF. In DNA form, the CDR3 reads TGCAGTGCTAGGTCTGATTTGAACAATGAGCAGTTCTTC.